The 2 T cell receptor beta chains reported below all come from one sample, sequenced in a study of tumor-infiltrating lymphocytes in primary liver carcinoma. Bulk tissue was left unsorted, and RNA and DNA were co-extracted from approximately 20-30 mg of it. TCR beta cDNA was made from around 460 ng total RNA with a constant-region primer. For TCR beta, libraries were produced by three nested multiplex PCR rounds using slightly modified ARM-PCR. It was with TRBV1-TRBV30 forward primers and a C-beta reverse primer that the first two PCR rounds were run, at roughly 10 cycles each. MiXCR was run by TCRdb on the multiplex PCR reads, yielding one entry per CDR3 protein. The sample gives fewer than 200,000 distinct CDR3 sequences, around four fifths of which show up once; about a sixth is in the top ten. Sample: tumor tissue from primary liver carcinoma. The origin of the receptors is a man in his forties with primary liver carcinoma and hepatitis B virus infection.

V gene TRBV12-3 or TRBV12-4 combines with J gene TRBJ2-4, with D tentatively TRBD2 (6 bases). The V end was cut by 3 bases, the J end by 4 bases, with 16 bases between. There are 16 residues in the CDR3. The CDR3 nucleotides read TGTGCCAGCAGTTTGCTAGCGCATTTGACTAAAAACATTCAGTACTTC. Translated, it gives CASSLLAHLTKNIQYF.

This rearrangement joins TRBV6-1 to TRBJ1-1, with unresolved D. Trimming shortened V by 7 bases and J by 5 bases, and 14 bases separated the two germline ends. Germline values: CDR1 MNHNS, CDR2 SASEGT. The CDR3 is 13 residues long. As DNA, the CDR3 is TGTGCCAGCACCCTCGAGGAGTATACTGAAGCTTTCTTT. Its protein is CASTLEEYTEAFF.